This entry lists 22 T cell receptor beta chains sequenced from one sample in a study of blood T cell repertoires in COVID-19. Assay: immunoSEQ multiplex PCR; the TCRdb copy retains only in-frame clones and omits some. This sample has some 97,000 clones; about 90% occur once, and the top ten carry about 6.9%. The material sequenced was peripheral blood. All receptors come from a man between 25 and 39 years old in a cohort sampled during active COVID-19.

The chain combines TRBV30 with TRBJ2-7; TRBD1 aligns across 8 bases. The CDR3 runs to 13 residues. V trimming: 3 bases; J trimming: 7 bases; junction bases outside the gene matches: 8. Germline V lookup: CDR1 GTSNPN, CDR2 SVGIG (reference sequence). The CDR3 protein is CAWRVQGVGEQYF. In DNA form, the CDR3 reads TGTGCCTGGAGGGTACAGGGGGTAGGGGAGCAGTACTTC.

This sequence joins TRBV7-2 and TRBJ2-3; perhaps TRBD2 as D (6 bases). Trimming shortened V by 0 bases and J by 2 bases, and 9 bases separated the two germline ends. CDR3 size: 15 residues. Germline CDR1 and CDR2: SGHTA and FQGNSA. Written as DNA, the CDR3 is TGTGCCAGCAGCTTAGCTGGCGGGGCCACAGATACGCAGTATTTT. Translating gives CASSLAGGATDTQYF.

The genes are TRBV5-8 and TRBJ2-3; 12 nucleotides align to TRBD2. The CDR3 totals 17 residues. Germline lookup yields CDR1 SGHTS and CDR2 YDEGEE. V gave up 4 bases and J gave up 3 bases; unmatched junction bases: 9. The DNA for the CDR3 is TGTGCCAGCAGCATCCTAGCGGGGGGGCCTGTGACAGATACGCAGTATTTT. Its translation is CASSILAGGPVTDTQYF.

CDR3 amino acids: CASSLLQGSGYTF. CDR3 in DNA: TGTGCCAGCAGTTTGTTACAGGGCTCCGGCTACACCTTC. The J gene is TRBJ1-2, the V gene TRBV27; TRBD1 might be the D (6 bases). The CDR3 extends over 13 amino acids. Trimming removed 3 bases from V and 8 bases from J, with 13 bases in between. Germline lookup yields CDR1 MNHEY and CDR2 SMNVEV (reference sequence).

The chain is built from TRBV19 and TRBJ1-5; 7 bases align to TRBD1. With V trimmed by 1 base and J by 15 bases, 6 bases remained unmatched. Looked up from germline, CDR1 is LNHDA and CDR2 is SQIVND (reference sequence). This CDR3 comprises 12 residues. The CDR3 sequence: CASSIGTGTRHF. CDR3 nucleotides: TGTGCCAGTAGTATAGGGACAGGAACCAGGCATTTT.

The chain's CDR3 is CASSEDHHPAYEQYF. The CDR3 DNA is TGTGCCAGCAGTGAAGACCACCACCCAGCCTACGAGCAGTACTTC. V usage is TRBV6-1 and J usage is TRBJ2-7; D not resolved. CDR1 is MNHNS, CDR2 SASEGT, per germline. The V end lost 1 base, the J end lost 2 bases, and 12 bases lay between the germline ends. This CDR3 contains 15 residues.

The chain is built from TRBV6-6 and TRBJ1-3; the D gene is possibly TRBD1 (5 bases). Per germline, CDR1 MNHNY and CDR2 SVGAGI (reference sequence). The ends were cut back, 5 bases at V and 2 bases at J, with 16 bases in the middle. The CDR3 length is 16 residues. CDR3 nucleotides: TGTGCCAGCAGTCCCTCCTTCAGGGAGGCTGGAAACACCATATATTTT. Protein sequence: CASSPSFREAGNTIYF.

V is TRBV3-1 (or the pseudogene TRBV3-2) and J is TRBJ2-3; TRBD2 agrees at 8 bases. Germline V gene sequence: CDR1 LGHDT, CDR2 YNNKEL (reference sequence). The CDR3 extends over 15 amino acids. Germline trimming cut 3 bases from V and 2 bases from J; bases unmatched to any gene: 4. The CDR3 sequence: CASSHRLAITDTQYF. CDR3 bases: TGTGCCAGCAGCCACAGACTAGCGATCACAGATACGCAGTATTTT.

The chain joins TRBV7-9 to TRBJ2-1, with D perhaps TRBD2 (7 bases). The CDR3 extends over 15 amino acids. The germline gives CDR1 SEHNR, CDR2 FQNEAQ (reference sequence). V lost 0 bases to trimming and J lost 8 bases, with 14 bases between them. Here the CDR3 DNA reads TGTGCCAGCAGCTTAGCGGGGGGGCCTCCTCATGAGCAGTTCTTC. Amino acids: CASSLAGGPPHEQFF.

The chain is built from TRBV7-9 and TRBJ2-5; D might be TRBD1 (6 bases). CDR1 and CDR2 from the germline V gene are SEHNR and FQNEAQ (reference sequence). Trimming left V 2 bases short and J 0 bases short, with 10 bases between. The CDR3 runs 15 residues. The CDR3 DNA reads TGTGCCAGCAGCTTACAGGGGTCTAACCAAGAGACCCAGTACTTC. This sequence encodes CASSLQGSNQETQYF.

The rearrangement links TRBV4-3 to TRBJ2-7; a possible D gene is TRBD1 (6 bases). Germline CDR1 is LGHNA and CDR2 is YSLEER. V was clipped by 2 bases and J by 0 bases, with 11 bases between them. The CDR3 extends over 15 amino acids. The CDR3 sequence is CASSQTRQDSYEQYF. The CDR3 DNA follows: TGCGCCAGCAGCCAAACTCGACAGGACTCCTACGAGCAGTACTTC.

The chain couples TRBV30 to TRBJ1-6; D gene unclear. Germline V gene data show CDR1 as GTSNPN and CDR2 as SVGIG (reference sequence). CDR3 size: 15 residues. V lost 3 bases, J lost 6 bases, and 15 bases lay in between. The CDR3 bases are TGTGCCTGGAGCCCGATCGTCCGGGGTAATTCACCCCTCCACTTT. This translates into CAWSPIVRGNSPLHF.

This clone turned up a few times. The chain links TRBV10-2 to TRBJ1-5, with 9 nucleotides matching TRBD1. Trimming at V came to 2 bases and at J to 5 bases, leaving 1 base not matched to a gene. Germline V CDR1 and CDR2: WSHSY, SAAADI. CDR3 length equals 14 residues. The CDR3 loop reads CASSEGTGYQPQHF. For the CDR3, the DNA is TGCGCCAGCAGTGAGGGGACAGGGTATCAGCCCCAGCATTTT.

About this clone: The junction departs from germline at one end; a sequencing error may be responsible. The V gene is TRBV10-2, the J gene TRBJ2-1, with 10 bases identical to TRBD2. This CDR3 is built from 14 residues. CDR1 is WSHSY and CDR2 is SAAADI in the germline V gene. The CDR3 reads CASTPAGGPGEQFF. The DNA for the CDR3 is TGCGCTAGCACCCCAGCGGGGGGGCCAGGGGAGCAGTTCTTC.

The count of this clone is one. Written as DNA, the CDR3 is TGTGCCAGCAGTTGGGGCAGGGACAATGAGCAGTTCTTC. As protein: CASSWGRDNEQFF. This chain joins TRBV25-1 and TRBJ2-1; D possibly corresponds to TRBD1 (5 bases). CDR3 length: 13 residues. V was trimmed by 5 bases and J by 5 bases, leaving 10 bases between them. Germline V gene lookup returns CDR1 MGHDK and CDR2 SYGVNS. The full variable domain, its missing parts supplied by reference TRBV25-1 and TRBJ2-1, is EADIYQTPRYLVIGTGKKITLECSQTMGHDKMYWYQQDPGMELHLIHYSYGVNSTEKGDLSSESTVSRIRTEHFPLTLESARPSHTSQYLCASSWGRDNEQFFGPGTRLTVL.

The J gene is TRBJ1-2, the V gene TRBV2; D may be TRBD1 (6 bases). Trimming cost V 3 bases and J 0 bases, with 11 bases left between them. CDR3 length: 15 residues. Germline loops: CDR1 SNHLY, CDR2 FYNNEI. Written as DNA, the CDR3 is TGTGCCAGCAGTGAGACGGACAGAGCTAACTATGGCTACACCTTC. Its translation: CASSETDRANYGYTF.

The chain recombines TRBV14 with TRBJ2-1; a weak D match, TRBD2 (5 bases). The CDR3 contains 16 residues. Germline V gene lookup returns CDR1 SGHDN and CDR2 FVKESK. Trimming took off 4 bases at V and 3 bases at J, with 16 bases between the two ends. This chain's CDR3 is CASSRGGGLYYNEQFF. In DNA form, the CDR3 reads TGTGCCAGCAGCCGGGGTGGAGGACTTTACTACAATGAGCAGTTCTTC.

This chain connects TRBV19 to TRBJ1-1, with TRBD1 matching 12 bases. CDR1 is LNHDA and CDR2 is SQIVND in the germline V gene (reference sequence). This CDR3 comprises 19 residues. V was clipped by 3 bases and J by 12 bases; unmatched bases: 23. This chain's CDR3 is CASSMKGTGGAGYEVKTFF. CDR3 coding DNA: TGTGCCAGTAGTATGAAAGGGACAGGGGGCGCGGGATATGAGGTGAAGACTTTCTTT.

The rearrangement uses TRBV7-9 and TRBJ2-6; D perhaps matches TRBD1 (5 bases). Germline CDR1 SEHNR, CDR2 FQNEAQ (reference sequence). CDR3 size: 14 residues. The V end was cut by 4 bases, the J end by 1 base, with 5 bases between. The CDR3 DNA is TGTGCCAGCAGCTCAGGGTCTGGGGCCAACGTCCTGACTTTC. Translated, it gives CASSSGSGANVLTF.

The gene calls are TRBV5-4 and TRBJ2-4; D is possibly TRBD1 (5 bases). The germline V and J ends were trimmed by 4 bases and 8 bases, with 19 bases remaining between them. Germline CDR1 SGHNT, CDR2 YYREEE (reference sequence). The CDR3 spans 15 residues. CDR3 nucleotides: TGTGCCAGCAGCCCGAGGCTAGGGGCTGGGGACATTCAGTACTTC. This encodes CASSPRLGAGDIQYF.

This clone was picked up one time. The V and J genes are TRBV9 and TRBJ2-1; 9 nucleotides align to TRBD2. The CDR3 runs to 15 residues. J gave up 2 bases and V 0 bases, and 0 bases lay outside the gene matches. Germline V gives CDR1 SGDLS, CDR2 YYNGEE. CDR3 loop: CASSVGTSAYNEQFF. CDR3 coding DNA: TGTGCCAGCAGCGTAGGGACTAGCGCCTACAATGAGCAGTTCTTC. The full variable domain, in which reference TRBV9 and TRBJ2-1 provide the parts outside the CDR3, is DSGVTQTPKHLITATGQRVTLRCSPRSGDLSVYWYQQSLDQGLQFLIQYYNGEERAKGNILERFSAQQFPDLHSELNLSSLELGDSALYFCASSVGTSAYNEQFFGPGTRLTVL.

This chain uses TRBV5-4 with TRBJ1-2, with a possible D match to TRBD1 (5 bases). V shed 1 base and J shed 6 bases, with 13 bases lying between them. The length of the CDR3 is 14 residues. Germline assignment: CDR1 SGHNT and CDR2 YYREEE (reference sequence). CDR3 protein: CASSLQGARNGYTF. The CDR3 DNA reads as TGTGCCAGCAGCTTGCAAGGGGCCAGAAATGGCTACACCTTC.